Below, 21 T cell receptor beta chains from the same sample are listed, as sequenced in a study of T cells in women clearing cervical HPV infection. The table came from immunoSEQ multiplex PCR; TCRdb's copy has only in-frame clones and leaves some out. The sample's table shows about 35,000 clones. Sequenced sample: blood buffy coat. The receptors derive from a woman aged 18-69 years with a cervical HPV16 infection that either progressed to CIN3+ or cleared (not recorded which).

About this clone itself: The observed sequence ends 3 residues before the CDR3 terminus, with the missing tail filled in from the germline J gene. The chain has TRBV20-1 and TRBJ1-1; 7 bases fit TRBD1. The CDR3 has 15 residues. J was trimmed by 1 base and V by 6 bases; bases with no gene match: 11. Germline CDR1 reads DFQATT; CDR2 reads SNEGSKA (reference sequence). CDR3 bases read: TGCAGTGCAAGAAAGACAGGGCGGGGGAACACTGAA. Protein sequence: CSARKTGRGNTE. The whole CDR3 sequence reads CSARKTGRGNTEAFF.

A word on this clone: The read is 3 residues too short to cover the CDR3 end, so that end is filled in from the germline J gene. V gene TRBV19 combines with J gene TRBJ2-3; D is perhaps TRBD2 (6 bases). Germline-derived CDR1 and CDR2 are LNHDA and SQIVND (reference sequence). This CDR3 has 15 residues. This chain's CDR3 is CASSTRGMAHQPQYF. Partial CDR3 DNA: TGTGCCAGTAGTACTCGGGGGATGGCGCATCAGCCG.

With regard to this clone: The read finishes 3 residues shy of the CDR3 end, and the germline J gene is used to complete it. The chain employs TRBV6-1 and TRBJ2-7, with D uncertain. Germline V gene data show CDR1 as MNHNS and CDR2 as SASEGT. The CDR3 extends over 15 amino acids. Trimming left V 0 bases short and J 3 bases short, with 12 bases between. Here the CDR3 reads CASSEATAAGYEQYF. The sequenced CDR3 bases are TGTGCCAGCAGTGAAGCTACGGCGGCCGGCTACGAG.

With regard to this clone: At one of its ends the junction is not consistent with the germline gene, which may arise from a read error. From the germline J gene comes the end of the CDR3, since the read stops 3 residues before it. The sample contains more than one DNA sequence encoding this CDR3. The J gene is TRBJ1-3, the V gene TRBV7-9; D is undetermined. The CDR3 is made up of 14 amino acids. The germline CDR1 and CDR2 sequences are SEHNR and FQNEAQ (reference sequence). CDR3 residues: CASSAGGLGNTIYF. The DNA read from the CDR3 is TGTGCCAGCAGCGCGGGAGGGTTGGGAAACACA.

On this clone: The observed sequence ends 3 residues before the CDR3 terminus, with the missing tail filled in from the germline J gene. V gene TRBV14 combines with J gene TRBJ2-3; TRBD1 matches 7 bases. The germline gives CDR1 SGHDN, CDR2 FVKESK. CDR3 length: 15 amino acids. The V segment lost 4 bases and the J segment 6 bases; nucleotides outside the gene matches: 10. The CDR3 region is CASSLLGQGVDTQYF. The DNA read from the CDR3 is TGTGCCAGCAGCCTCCTCGGTCAGGGGGTTGATACG.

About this clone: The CDR3 end is not reached by the read, which stops 3 residues before it; the germline J gene fills it in. This rearrangement joins TRBV19 to TRBJ2-3; the D gene is possibly TRBD2 (5 bases). The CDR3 is 15 residues long. From germline, CDR1 is LNHDA and CDR2 SQIVND (reference sequence). Here the CDR3 reads CASSIGTASNQPQYF. CDR3 bases read: TGTGCCAGTAGTATAGGGACCGCTAGCAATCAGCCG.

Details on this clone: The CDR3 extends 3 residues past the end of the read, so its final part is completed from the germline J gene. The J gene is TRBJ2-1, the V gene TRBV5-1; D unclear. V dropped 0 bases and J dropped 2 bases, with 9 bases sitting between them. CDR3 length: 15 amino acids. CDR1 and CDR2 (germline): SGHRS, YFSETQ. The CDR3 bases that were read are TGCGCCAGCAGCTTGGTAGTCCTCCCCTACAATGAG. Translation gives CASSLVVLPYNE. The entire CDR3 is CASSLVVLPYNEQFF.

As to this clone: The read ends 3 residues before the CDR3 terminus; that terminus is restored from the germline J gene. The rearrangement joins TRBV24-1 to TRBJ1-5, with D possibly matching TRBD1 (5 bases). The CDR3 contains 15 residues. Germline CDR1 reads KGHDR; CDR2 reads SFDVKD. Trimming took 2 bases from V and 6 from J, leaving 13 bases between them. The DNA read from the CDR3 is TGTGCCACCAGTGATTGGGGGGATGATGGTCAGCCC. This sequence encodes CATSDWGDDGQP. The full CDR3 protein reads CATSDWGDDGQPQHF.

Concerning this clone itself: The CDR3 end is not reached by the read, which stops 3 residues before it; the germline J gene fills it in. The rearrangement links TRBV6-1 to TRBJ2-7; TRBD2 aligns across 14 bases. The V segment lost 1 base and the J segment 2 bases; nucleotides outside the gene matches: 10. The CDR3 loop spans 19 amino acids. Germline V gene lookup returns CDR1 MNHNS and CDR2 SASEGT. The DNA read from the CDR3 is TGTGCCAGCAGTGAAGGGAGCCCGGGACTAGCGGGGGCAACCTACGAG. It yields the protein CASSEGSPGLAGATYE. The complete CDR3 sequence is CASSEGSPGLAGATYEQYF.

A word on this clone: The observed sequence ends 3 residues before the CDR3 terminus, with the missing tail filled in from the germline J gene. The chain is built from TRBV30 and TRBJ1-2, with D uncertain. Germline-derived CDR1 and CDR2 are GTSNPN and SVGIG (reference sequence). There are 11 residues in the CDR3. The sequenced CDR3 bases are TGTGCCTGGAGTTTAAACAATGAC. Its translation is CAWSLNND. The full CDR3 is CAWSLNNDYTF.

A note on this clone: Read sequence stops 3 residues before the CDR3 end, and the germline J gene provides the missing end. The chain is built from TRBV6-1 and TRBJ2-3; maybe TRBD2 (6 bases). V was pared by 4 bases and J by 6 bases, with 14 bases between. From germline, CDR1 is MNHNS and CDR2 SASEGT. The length of the CDR3 is 14 residues. This chain's CDR3 is CASSAGLGYDTQYF. The DNA read from the CDR3 is TGTGCCAGCAGTGCGGGACTGGGTTACGATACG.

On this clone: The sequence runs out 3 residues before the end of the CDR3; the remainder is reconstructed from the germline J gene. The rearrangement uses TRBV20-1 and TRBJ2-1, with TRBD1 matching over 10 bases. V trimming: 3 bases; J trimming: 8 bases; junction bases outside the gene matches: 7. Germline loops: CDR1 DFQATT, CDR2 SNEGSKA (reference sequence). The CDR3 has 14 residues. The DNA read from the CDR3 is TGCAGTGCTAGGGGACAGGGGATTGGGGATGAG. It is translated as CSARGQGIGDE. In full, the CDR3 reads CSARGQGIGDEQFF.

As to this clone: The CDR3 end lies 3 residues beyond the end of the read and is filled in from the germline J gene. The chain couples TRBV30 to TRBJ1-2; no clear D gene. V was clipped by 1 base and J by 6 bases, with 9 bases between them. CDR3 size: 12 residues. The germline CDR1 and CDR2 sequences are GTSNPN and SVGIG (reference sequence). The sequenced CDR3 bases are TGTGCCTGGAGTGACAGCCCTGATGGC. The encoded protein is CAWSDSPDG. The full CDR3 sequence reads CAWSDSPDGYTF.

Comment on this clone: The read terminates 3 residues before the CDR3 end, so the remaining end is supplied by the germline J gene. The chain has TRBV11-1 and TRBJ2-3; D not resolved. V lost 3 bases and J lost 0, with 7 bases in between. CDR3 length: 14 residues. The germline V gene has CDR1 SGHAT and CDR2 FQDESV (reference sequence). This CDR3 reads CASSLSFSTDTQYF. Partial CDR3 DNA: TGTGCCAGCAGCTTGTCCTTTAGCACAGATACG. The full variable domain, with the rest looked up from reference TRBV11-1 and TRBJ2-3, is EAEVAQSPRYKITEKSQAVAFWCDPISGHATLYWYRQILGQGPELLVQFQDESVVDDSQLPKDRFSAERLKGVDSTLKIQPAELGDSAMYLCASSLSFSTDTQYFGPGTRLTVL.

A remark on this clone: The CDR3 end lies 3 residues beyond the end of the read and is filled in from the germline J gene. The chain employs TRBV2 and TRBJ1-1; D ambiguous. The CDR3 has 13 residues. CDR1 is SNHLY and CDR2 is FYNNEI in the germline V gene. Between the trimmed V and J ends, which lost 1 base and 0 bases, there was a span of 3 bases. The sequenced part of the CDR3 DNA is TGTGCCAGCAGTGAAGAGGTGAACACTGAA. This gives the protein CASSEEVNTE. The whole CDR3 sequence reads CASSEEVNTEAFF.

On this clone: The sequence runs out 3 residues before the end of the CDR3; the remainder is reconstructed from the germline J gene. V and J are TRBV19 and TRBJ2-3; perhaps D is TRBD1 or TRBD2 (5 bases each). Germline lookup yields CDR1 LNHDA and CDR2 SQIVND (reference sequence). The CDR3 contains 14 residues. The sequenced CDR3 bases are TGTGCCACCTCAGGGATGAGAGGGTATCAGCCG. It encodes CATSGMRGYQP. The whole CDR3 reads CATSGMRGYQPQYF.

As regards this clone: The read comes to an end 3 residues before the CDR3 does, leaving the germline J gene to fill in the end. V gene TRBV10-3 combines with J gene TRBJ1-5, with 7 bases fitting TRBD1. The CDR3 is 13 amino acids. Losses at the gene ends were 6 bases for V and 4 bases for J; bases not matched to a gene: 3. Germline CDR1 is ENHRY and CDR2 is SYGVKD. The DNA read from the CDR3 is TGTGCCATCAGAGGACAGGTAAATCAGCCC. It specifies CAIRGQVNQP. In full, the CDR3 reads CAIRGQVNQPQHF.

With regard to this clone: Sequencing ends 3 residues short of the CDR3 end; the germline J gene provides the rest. The rearrangement joins TRBV4-1 to TRBJ2-7; 9 bases agree with TRBD2. The junction had 13 bases not matched to a gene; V was cut back by 1 base and J by 6 bases. Germline V gene data show CDR1 as MGHRA and CDR2 as YSYEKL. The CDR3 loop spans 17 amino acids. The DNA read from the CDR3 is TGCGCCAGCAGCCAAGTTGATATGGGACTAGCAAGTGGCGAG. As protein: CASSQVDMGLASGE. The entire CDR3 protein is CASSQVDMGLASGEQYF.

As concerns this clone: The CDR3 end falls 3 residues outside the read, so it is completed with the germline J gene. The V gene is TRBV2, the J gene TRBJ2-3; 16 bases map to TRBD2. This CDR3 has 16 amino acids. Germline V lookup: CDR1 SNHLY, CDR2 FYNNEI. CDR3 sequence: CASSAGLAGGRRTQYF. Incomplete CDR3 DNA: TGTGCCAGCAGCGCGGGACTAGCGGGAGGGCGGAGGACG.

About this clone itself: The read ends 3 residues shy of where the CDR3 ends; the end is completed using the germline J gene. This chain uses TRBV5-1 with TRBJ2-1, with 15 bases aligning to TRBD2. J gave up 6 bases and V 4 bases, and 8 bases lay outside the gene matches. CDR1 and CDR2 (germline): SGHRS, YFSETQ. The CDR3 consists of 17 residues. CDR3 DNA, as far as it was read: TGCGCCAGCAGCACCGGACTAGCGGGAGGGCTGGGCAATGAG. Its translation is CASSTGLAGGLGNE. The full CDR3 protein is CASSTGLAGGLGNEQFF.

To note about this clone: Read sequence stops 3 residues before the CDR3 end, and the germline J gene provides the missing end. V gene TRBV12-3 or TRBV12-4 combines with J gene TRBJ2-5; maybe TRBD2 (5 bases). V was cut by 2 bases and J by 3 bases, with 7 bases left in between. The CDR3 loop spans 13 amino acids. CDR3 loop: CASSLPGEETQYF. The sequenced CDR3 bases are TGTGCCAGCAGTTTACCCGGGGAAGAGACC.